A single sample gave rise to the 24 T cell receptor beta chains below, sequenced in a study of read filtering for tumor transcriptome and immune sequencing. From around 440 ng of RNA, a library with molecular barcoded alpha/delta and beta/gamma adaptors was made. TCRdb analysed the reads with MiXCR anew, one entry per CDR3 protein. The top ten hold roughly 18% of the sample, which has approximately 37,000 distinct CDR3 sequences, 14% seen once. Input material: a population of CD138-negative cells sorted from bone marrow. These receptors all come from a donor aged 40 or older with multiple myeloma.

The J gene is TRBJ1-5, the V gene TRBV5-5; no reliable D call. Trimming removed 0 bases from V and 5 bases from J, with 6 bases in between. The germline V gene encodes CDR1 SGHKS and CDR2 YYEKEE (reference sequence). This CDR3 contains 13 residues. CDR3: CASSLGTDQPQHF. The DNA of the CDR3 is TGTGCCAGCAGCTTGGGGACGGATCAGCCCCAGCATTTT.

This clonotype was recorded many times. The chain carries TRBV28 and TRBJ2-5, with D possibly TRBD1 on 6 matching bases. The CDR3 length is 14 residues. The V and J ends lost 3 bases and 4 bases respectively, with 12 bases between them. Germline V lookup: CDR1 MDHEN, CDR2 SYDVKM. Written as DNA, the CDR3 is TGTGCCAGCAGTTTTGCCCAGGGGAGAGAGACCCAGTACTTC. This codes for CASSFAQGRETQYF.

This clonotype was counted at least ten times. V and J are TRBV4-1 and TRBJ1-1; D is possibly TRBD1 (5 bases). The V and J ends lost 3 bases and 4 bases respectively, with 15 bases between them. CDR3 size: 15 residues. Germline loops: CDR1 MGHRA, CDR2 YSYEKL. Here the CDR3 DNA reads TGCGCCAGCAGCCATGCCTGGAGGGGAGTCACTGAAGCTTTCTTT. This translates into CASSHAWRGVTEAFF.

Many counts were recorded for this clonotype. This chain connects TRBV6-2 or TRBV6-3 to TRBJ2-1; the D gene is possibly TRBD2 (5 bases). Germline CDR1 and CDR2: MNHEY and SVGEGT. This CDR3 has 13 amino acids. The V end lost 5 bases, the J end lost 7 bases, and 12 bases lay between the germline ends. CDR3 bases: TGTGCCAGCAGTGCGAGGGTTCGGAATGAGCAGTTCTTC. Translated: CASSARVRNEQFF.

With respect to this clonotype: A much larger clone sits a single nucleotide away, making a read error possible. The chain employs TRBV5-1 and TRBJ2-3; D remains unclear. Germline V gene data show CDR1 as SGHRS and CDR2 as YFSETQ. The CDR3 totals 12 residues. V lost 0 bases and J 3 bases, leaving 2 bases between the germline ends. The CDR3, as DNA: TGCGCCAGCAGCTTGGCGACAGATACGCAGTATTTT. Protein: CASSLATDTQYF.

This clonotype was found many times. The chain uses TRBV6-2 or TRBV6-3 and TRBJ2-3, with TRBD2 identical over 13 bases. The trim removed 8 bases at V and 7 bases at J, leaving 6 bases unmatched. Per germline, CDR1 MNHEY and CDR2 SVGEGT. This CDR3 is built from 14 residues. The CDR3 sequence: CASLLAGGPNTQYF. Written as DNA, the CDR3 is TGTGCCAGCCTACTAGCGGGGGGGCCGAATACGCAGTATTTT.

The chain combines TRBV7-2 with TRBJ2-3, with a possible D match to TRBD2 (5 bases). Germline V gene sequence: CDR1 SGHTA, CDR2 FQGNSA. V lost 8 bases and J lost 3, with 15 bases in between. CDR3 length equals 14 residues. CDR3 sequence: CASGSGLATDTQYF. The CDR3 bases are TGTGCCAGCGGCTCAGGACTGGCAACAGATACGCAGTATTTT.

This clonotype has ten or more counts. The chain employs TRBV3-1 and TRBJ2-1; 12 bases are shared with TRBD2. The J segment lost 9 bases and the V segment lost 2 bases, leaving 2 bases of the junction unmatched. The germline gives CDR1 LGHDT, CDR2 YNNKEL (reference sequence). This CDR3 contains 14 residues. The CDR3 DNA follows: TGTGCCAGCAGCCAAACTAGCGGGGGGACTGAGCAGTTCTTC. Translated: CASSQTSGGTEQFF.

This clonotype was recorded at least ten times. The gene calls are TRBV4-1 and TRBJ1-5; D unclear. Germline V gives CDR1 MGHRA, CDR2 YSYEKL. V lost 3 bases to trimming and J lost 2 bases, with 11 bases between them. CDR3 length: 15 amino acids. CDR3 in DNA: TGCGCCAGCAGCCACGATAGGCTGGGCAATCAGCCCCAGCATTTT. Translating it yields CASSHDRLGNQPQHF.

In its sample, this clonotype was seen once. A read error is likely here: a far larger clone is one base away. V is TRBV6-5 and J is TRBJ2-7, with 7 nucleotides matching TRBD1. The length of the CDR3 is 15 residues. Germline V gene data show CDR1 as MNHEY and CDR2 as SVGAGI. The CDR3 nucleotides read TGTGCCAACAGTTACGCCCGACAGGGTTCCTACGAGCAGTACTTC. Translating it yields CANSYARQGSYEQYF.

This clonotype was recorded at least ten times. The chain has TRBV28 and TRBJ1-3; 7 bases agree with TRBD1. J was trimmed by 2 bases and V by 2 bases; bases with no gene match: 3. CDR1 is MDHEN, CDR2 SYDVKM, per germline. This CDR3 contains 15 residues. The CDR3 protein is CASSLATGTGNTIYF. The CDR3 DNA follows: TGTGCCAGCAGTTTAGCGACAGGGACTGGAAACACCATATATTTT.

This clonotype has at least ten counts. This chain joins TRBV10-1 and TRBJ2-3; 7 nucleotides line up with TRBD1. CDR3 length: 16 amino acids. Germline V lookup: CDR1 WNHNN, CDR2 SYGVQD (reference sequence). V was clipped by 6 bases and J by 4 bases; unmatched bases: 13. The CDR3: CASSDTTGSGPDTQYF. The CDR3 bases are TGCGCCAGCAGCGACACGACAGGGTCGGGGCCAGATACGCAGTATTTT.

Concerning this clonotype itself: The junction does not match germline at one end; this may be a read error. This chain connects TRBV9 to TRBJ1-4, with no clear D. The germline V gene has CDR1 SGDLS and CDR2 YYNGEE. The CDR3 runs 18 residues. The CDR3: CASSPERLGGATSEKLFF. The DNA of the CDR3 is TGTGCCAGCAGCCCGGAGCGTCTGGGAGGAGCAACTAGTGAAAAACTGTTTTTT.

This clonotype was found a few times. The chain is built from TRBV7-9 and TRBJ1-2, with D perhaps matching TRBD1 (5 bases). CDR1 SEHNR and CDR2 FQNEAQ come from the germline V gene (reference sequence). The germline V and J ends were trimmed by 5 bases and 10 bases, with 17 bases remaining between them. The CDR3 length is 13 residues. The CDR3, as DNA: TGTGCCAGCAGCCATGGAGAAGGACACCCCTACACCTTC. Amino acids: CASSHGEGHPYTF. The full variable domain, rest sourced from reference TRBV7-9 and TRBJ1-2, is DTGVSQNPRHKITKRGQNVTFRCDPISEHNRLYWYRQTLGQGPEFLTYFQNEAQLEKSRLLSDRFSAERPKGSFSTLEIQRTEQGDSAMYLCASSHGEGHPYTFGSGTRLTVV.

On this clonotype: This could be a read error, since a much larger clone is one nucleotide away. The CDR3 loop is CASSEFTGLGNTVYF. The CDR3 region has the DNA TGTGCCAGCAGTGAGTTTACAGGGCTGGGAAACACCGTATATTTT. This chain uses TRBV6-1 with TRBJ1-3; the D gene is possibly TRBD1 (6 bases). The V gene's germline CDR1 is MNHNS and CDR2 SASEGT. The CDR3 contains 15 residues.

This clonotype was recorded a few times. This chain uses TRBV7-9 with TRBJ1-1; 9 nucleotides match TRBD1. Unmatched junction bases numbered 4, after V lost 5 bases and J lost 3 bases. CDR3 size: 14 residues. CDR1 SEHNR and CDR2 FQNEAQ come from the germline V gene (reference sequence). The chain's CDR3 is CASSGDRGYTEAFF. For the CDR3, the DNA is TGTGCCAGCAGCGGAGACAGGGGGTACACTGAAGCTTTCTTT. Full variable domain (outside the CDR3, taken from reference TRBV7-9 and TRBJ1-1): DTGVSQNPRHKITKRGQNVTFRCDPISEHNRLYWYRQTLGQGPEFLTYFQNEAQLEKSRLLSDRFSAERPKGSFSTLEIQRTEQGDSAMYLCASSGDRGYTEAFFGQGTRLTVV.

This clonotype was seen at least ten times. This chain uses TRBV18 with TRBJ2-1; D is undetermined. In germline, CDR1 is KGHSH, CDR2 LQKENI. The CDR3 loop spans 12 amino acids. Trimming took off 2 bases at V and 9 bases at J, with 8 bases between the two ends. The CDR3 coding sequence is TGTGCCAGCTCACCAGCCGTCGGTGAGCAGTTCTTC. Encoded protein: CASSPAVGEQFF.

A few counts support this clonotype. The chain uses TRBV9 and TRBJ2-1; 8 bases map to TRBD1. There are 17 residues in the CDR3. Germline CDR1 is SGDLS and CDR2 is YYNGEE. V was clipped by 0 bases and J by 2 bases; unmatched bases: 7. CDR3 coding DNA: TGTGCCAGCAGCGTAGAAGCCAGGGGGCGCGCCTACAATGAGCAGTTCTTC. Translation gives CASSVEARGRAYNEQFF. The entire variable domain, with the rest obtained from reference TRBV9 and TRBJ2-1, is as follows: DSGVTQTPKHLITATGQRVTLRCSPRSGDLSVYWYQQSLDQGLQFLIQYYNGEERAKGNILERFSAQQFPDLHSELNLSSLELGDSALYFCASSVEARGRAYNEQFFGPGTRLTVL.

Regarding this clonotype: A much larger clonotype is one base distant, so this may be a read error. Given the absence of the conserved phenylalanine or tryptophan at the CDR3 end, a read error is likely. This chain connects TRBV29-1 to TRBJ1-1, with no clear D. CDR1 is SQVTM and CDR2 is ANQGSEA in the germline V gene. V lost 4 bases and J lost 1, with 7 bases in between. This CDR3 is 12 amino acids long. This CDR3 reads CSVGWGNTEAFL. DNA for the CDR3: TGCAGCGTTGGGTGGGGGAACACTGAAGCTTTCCTT.

This clonotype appeared a few times. This may stem from a read error, because a much larger clone lies one nucleotide away. The CDR3 nucleotides are TGTGCCTCGCTGAGGCTAGCGGGGATGGCGGGGGAGCCGTTTTTT. Translation gives CASLRLAGMAGEPFF. The chain is built from TRBV10-3 and TRBJ2-2; 9 bases fit TRBD2. Germline assignment: CDR1 ENHRY and CDR2 SYGVKD. CDR3 length: 15 residues.

This clonotype was counted many times. V usage is TRBV5-1 and J usage is TRBJ2-7; D is perhaps TRBD1 or TRBD2 (5 bases each). The CDR3 loop spans 13 amino acids. Between the trimmed V and J ends, which lost 4 bases and 6 bases, there was a span of 14 bases. Germline assignment: CDR1 SGHRS and CDR2 YFSETQ. The CDR3 DNA reads TGCGCCAGCAGCACCTTCGGGACGTCCGAGCAGTACTTC. This sequence encodes CASSTFGTSEQYF. Looking up the rest from reference TRBV5-1 and TRBJ2-7 gives the full variable domain: KAGVTQTPRYLIKTRGQQVTLSCSPISGHRSVSWYQQTPGQGLQFLFEYFSETQRNKGNFPGRFSGRQFSNSRSEMNVSTLELGDSALYLCASSTFGTSEQYFGPGTRLTVT.

This clonotype was counted many times. This chain joins TRBV10-3 and TRBJ1-1, with D perhaps TRBD1 (6 bases). The CDR3 is 13 amino acids. CDR1 is ENHRY and CDR2 is SYGVKD in the germline V gene. V lost 0 bases to trimming and J lost 10 bases, with 12 bases between them. The CDR3 sequence is CAISESQGRGAFF. DNA of the CDR3: TGTGCCATCAGTGAGTCCCAGGGGCGGGGAGCTTTCTTT.

V and J are TRBV24-1 and TRBJ2-1, with a weak D call TRBD2 (6 bases). CDR1 and CDR2 (germline): KGHDR, SFDVKD. CDR3 size: 15 residues. V gave up 5 bases and J gave up 4 bases, with 14 bases separating them. In DNA, the CDR3 is TGTGCCACCAGTGCCCAACGTGGAGGGTACAATGAGCAGTTCTTC. Its protein is CATSAQRGGYNEQFF.

The table lists this clonotype with many counts. This sequence joins TRBV20-1 and TRBJ2-5, with a possible D match to TRBD1 (8 bases). With 6 bases removed from V and 5 bases from J, the gap between germline ends came to 22 bases. Germline V gene lookup returns CDR1 DFQATT and CDR2 SNEGSKA (reference sequence). The CDR3 spans 15 residues. The CDR3 loop is CSAPFITGGGETQYF. The CDR3 DNA follows: TGCAGTGCCCCGTTTATTACAGGGGGAGGGGAGACCCAGTACTTC.